This is a list of T cell receptor beta chains from one sample in a study of T cells in Graves' hyperthyroidism and ophthalmopathy. Each CDR3 protein gets one entry after TCRdb re-called the multiplex PCR reads with MiXCR. There are almost 600,000 distinct CDR3 sequences in the sample; approximately 15% occur only once, and roughly 6.2% lies in the top ten. Input material: blood. The receptor source for this set is a woman aged 25 to 39 with Graves' hyperthyroidism that later progressed to Graves' ophthalmopathy. Both conserved end residues are trimmed from each CDR3. The order of the fields is CDR3 protein, J gene, V gene, D gene. The D gene is left open where the match is weak.

ASSFRLAGQF,TRBJ2-1,TRBV7-8,TRBD2
ASSLASAGRRRMNTEAF,TRBJ1-1,TRBV7-2,-
ASSRTSPSTDTQH,-,TRBV3-1,-
ASSPRREHYGYT,TRBJ1-2,TRBV28,-
ASSLAGEVGEQY,TRBJ2-7,TRBV28,TRBD2
SVTQGQSGNTIY,TRBJ1-3,TRBV29-1,TRBD1
ASSVDLMDEQY,TRBJ2-7,TRBV9,-
ASSSDRATYNSPLH,TRBJ1-6,TRBV7-2,TRBD1
AWSMSLGSYEQY,TRBJ2-7,TRBV30,-
ASGGTSLLTIEQF,TRBJ2-1,TRBV6-1,-
ASSLEGARGYNEQF,TRBJ2-1,TRBV7-9,-
ATSQGGAYNEQF,TRBJ2-1,TRBV24-1,-
ASRQQGMNTEAF,TRBJ1-1,TRBV6-2/TRBV6-3,TRBD1
ASTLGGGSNQPQH,TRBJ1-5,TRBV19,-
SAPWGRGGGETQY,TRBJ2-5,TRBV20-1,TRBD1
ASSSTGFQGNQPQH,TRBJ1-5,TRBV5-6,-
STMGRDEKLF,TRBJ1-4,TRBV20-1,-
ASSVVSAGYGELF,TRBJ2-2,TRBV9,-
ASSRGGSGGANLAATYEQY,TRBJ2-7,TRBV7-9,TRBD2
ASSYGAANQPQH,TRBJ1-5,TRBV6-1,-
ASSIHGGSGQPQH,TRBJ1-5,TRBV19,-
ASSQEGTGGTYNEQF,TRBJ2-1,TRBV3-1,TRBD2
ASSYLPGPYGYT,TRBJ1-2,TRBV6-2/TRBV6-3,-
ASSEATVPGARQPQH,TRBJ1-5,TRBV6-1,-
ASSPGTSGRGSYNEQF,TRBJ2-1,TRBV12-3/TRBV12-4,TRBD2
ASSFGGGEEY,TRBJ2-7,TRBV27,TRBD2
ASSPDRVDTGELF,TRBJ2-2,TRBV18,TRBD1
ATSEYPTEDGADTQY,TRBJ2-3,TRBV24-1,-
ASSQEQLYTDTQY,TRBJ2-3,TRBV4-2,-
ASSISLAGAYNEQF,TRBJ2-1,TRBV6-1,TRBD2
ASSPEGGKETQY,TRBJ2-5,TRBV18,-
AWSHVTGELF,TRBJ2-2,TRBV30,-
SALLAGVNEQF,TRBJ2-1,TRBV20-1,TRBD2
ATDSISGGRLYNYGYT,TRBJ1-2,TRBV24-1,-
ASSIQVPTNAEAF,TRBJ1-1,TRBV28,-
ASSLGTTDVLT,TRBJ2-6,TRBV6-2/TRBV6-3,-
ASSQGRRRDEQY,TRBJ2-7,TRBV4-1,-
ASSVEADPYNEQF,TRBJ2-1,TRBV9,-
ASSVGGTGLEPQH,TRBJ1-5,TRBV9,TRBD1
ASSDGKAYEQY,TRBJ2-7,TRBV6-1,-
SVGGTLEQPQH,TRBJ1-5,TRBV29-1,-
ASSFTDTQY,TRBJ2-3,TRBV5-1,-
ASTGNSYNEQF,TRBJ2-1,TRBV19,-
ATKEGAGYGYT,TRBJ1-2,TRBV24-1,TRBD1
ASSSLDRAPLNEKLF,TRBJ1-4,TRBV6-1,TRBD1
SATGQVSEAF,TRBJ1-1,TRBV20-1,TRBD1
ASSPRDPSLHGYT,TRBJ1-2,TRBV28,-
ASSLGLGESDEQF,TRBJ2-1,TRBV11-1,TRBD2
ASSRGDPFGYT,TRBJ1-2,TRBV6-1,-
AWSVRSGEKLF,TRBJ1-4,TRBV30,-
ATSDRTSAPYEQY,TRBJ2-7,TRBV24-1,-
ASSIHPAGAGEVTGELF,TRBJ2-2,TRBV12-3/TRBV12-4,TRBD2
ASSPGTGPEAF,TRBJ1-1,TRBV28,-